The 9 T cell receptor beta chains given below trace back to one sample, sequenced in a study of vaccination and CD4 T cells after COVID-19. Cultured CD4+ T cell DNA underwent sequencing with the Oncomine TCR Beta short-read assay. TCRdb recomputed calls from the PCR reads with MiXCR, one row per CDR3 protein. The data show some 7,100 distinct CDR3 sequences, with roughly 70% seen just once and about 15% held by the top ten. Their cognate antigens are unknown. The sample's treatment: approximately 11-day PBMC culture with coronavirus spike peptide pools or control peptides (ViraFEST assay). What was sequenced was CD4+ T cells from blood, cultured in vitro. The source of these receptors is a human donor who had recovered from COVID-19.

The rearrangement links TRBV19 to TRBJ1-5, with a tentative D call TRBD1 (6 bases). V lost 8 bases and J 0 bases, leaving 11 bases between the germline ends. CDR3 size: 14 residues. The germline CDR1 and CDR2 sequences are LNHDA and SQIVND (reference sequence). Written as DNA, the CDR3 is TGTGCCAGTTGGGGGGGGCGTAGCAATCAGCCCCAGCATTTT. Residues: CASWGGRSNQPQHF.

The CDR3 DNA is TGTGCCAGCAGTCTCCTCCCGAATCAGCCCCAGCATTTT. Its protein product is CASSLLPNQPQHF. The chain uses TRBV6-2 or TRBV6-3 and TRBJ1-5; D is unclear. Germline lookup yields CDR1 MNHEY and CDR2 SVGEGT. The CDR3 is made up of 13 amino acids. Trimming stripped 5 bases from V and 4 bases from J, with 9 bases between.

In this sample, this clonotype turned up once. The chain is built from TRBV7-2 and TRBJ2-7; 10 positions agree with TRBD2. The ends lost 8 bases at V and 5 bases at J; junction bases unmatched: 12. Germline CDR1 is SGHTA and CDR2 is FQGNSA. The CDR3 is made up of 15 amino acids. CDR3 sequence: CASRYTISGRNEQYF. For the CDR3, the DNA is TGTGCCAGCCGCTACACCATTAGCGGGAGGAACGAGCAGTACTTC.

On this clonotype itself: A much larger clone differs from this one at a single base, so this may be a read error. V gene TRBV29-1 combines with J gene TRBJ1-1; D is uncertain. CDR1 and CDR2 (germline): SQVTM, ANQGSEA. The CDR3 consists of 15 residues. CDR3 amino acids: CSVGGRTELNTKAFF. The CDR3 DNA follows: TGCAGCGTTGGGGGAAGGACGGAGCTGAACACTAAAGCTTTCTTT.

CDR3 residues: CATSGQGPFRSNQPQHF. For the CDR3, the DNA is TGTGCCACATCCGGACAGGGCCCCTTCCGGAGCAATCAGCCCCAGCATTTT. This sequence joins TRBV19 and TRBJ1-5, with 8 positions matching TRBD1. V was clipped by 10 bases and J by 1 base; unmatched bases: 15. The CDR3 is 17 residues long. CDR1 is LNHDA and CDR2 is SQIVND in the germline V gene (reference sequence). Filled out from reference TRBV19 and TRBJ1-5, the complete variable domain reads DGGITQSPKYLFRKEGQNVTLSCEQNLNHDAMYWYRQDPGQGLRLIYYSQIVNDFQKGDIAEGYSVSREKKESFPLTVTSAQKNPTAFYLCATSGQGPFRSNQPQHFGDGTRLSIL.

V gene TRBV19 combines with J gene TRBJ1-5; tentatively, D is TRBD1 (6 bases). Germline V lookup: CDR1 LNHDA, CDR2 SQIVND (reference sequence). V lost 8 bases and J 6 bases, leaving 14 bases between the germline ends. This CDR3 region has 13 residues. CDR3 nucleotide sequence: TGTGCCAGTGTCCAGGGGCCAGGTCAGCCCCAGCATTTT. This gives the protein CASVQGPGQPQHF.

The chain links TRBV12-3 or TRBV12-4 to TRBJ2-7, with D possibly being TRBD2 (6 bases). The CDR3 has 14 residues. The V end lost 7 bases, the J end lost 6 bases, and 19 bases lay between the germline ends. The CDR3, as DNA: TGTGCCAGCACCCCAGGAGGGAGGAATGTCGAGCAGTACTTC. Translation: CASTPGGRNVEQYF.

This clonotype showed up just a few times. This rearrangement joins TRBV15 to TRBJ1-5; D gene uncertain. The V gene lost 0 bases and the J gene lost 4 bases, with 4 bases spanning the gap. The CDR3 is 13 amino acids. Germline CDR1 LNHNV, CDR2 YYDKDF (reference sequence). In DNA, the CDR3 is TGTGCCACCAGCAGAGATTGGAATCAGCCCCAGCATTTT. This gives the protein CATSRDWNQPQHF.

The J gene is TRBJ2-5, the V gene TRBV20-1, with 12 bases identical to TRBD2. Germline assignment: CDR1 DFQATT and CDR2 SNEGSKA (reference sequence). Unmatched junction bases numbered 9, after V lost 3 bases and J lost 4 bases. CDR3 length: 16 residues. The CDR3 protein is CSARGSSGRARETQYF. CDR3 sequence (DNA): TGCAGTGCTAGGGGTTCTAGCGGGAGGGCCAGAGAGACCCAGTACTTC.